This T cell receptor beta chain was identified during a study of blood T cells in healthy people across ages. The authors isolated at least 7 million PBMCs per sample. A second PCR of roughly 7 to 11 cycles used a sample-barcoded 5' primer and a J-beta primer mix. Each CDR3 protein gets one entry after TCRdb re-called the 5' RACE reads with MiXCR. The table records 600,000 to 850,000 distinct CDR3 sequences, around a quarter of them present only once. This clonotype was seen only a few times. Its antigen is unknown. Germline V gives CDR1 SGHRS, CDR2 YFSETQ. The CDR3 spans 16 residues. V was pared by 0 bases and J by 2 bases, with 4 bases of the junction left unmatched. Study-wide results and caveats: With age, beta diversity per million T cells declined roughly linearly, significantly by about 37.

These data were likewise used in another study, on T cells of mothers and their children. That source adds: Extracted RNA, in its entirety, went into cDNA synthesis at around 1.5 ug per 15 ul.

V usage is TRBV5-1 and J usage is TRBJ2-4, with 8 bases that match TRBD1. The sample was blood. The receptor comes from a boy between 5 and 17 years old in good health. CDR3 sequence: CASSLETGASKNIQYF. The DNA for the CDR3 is TGCGCCAGCAGCTTGGAGACAGGGGCATCCAAAAACATTCAGTACTTC.